The entry below gives a single T cell receptor beta chain sequence along with its context. Its antigen remains unidentified. The input lacks base qualities; no much larger clone sits a single base away. The CDR3 covers 15 residues, taking in both the cysteine and the phenylalanine. The read is trimmed to its CDR3 DNA, 45 bases read in frame from base 1. V lost 1 base and J lost 6 bases, and the count of bases not matched to a germline gene is 8. CDR1 MDHEN and CDR2 SYDVKM are derived from the germline V gene. The roughly 37 donors, aged about 6 to 100 years, were systemically healthy Caucasian individuals from Russia. Each donor gave about 9.8 milliliters of peripheral blood, drawn into EDTA-treated Vacutainer tubes. Ficoll-Paque density-gradient centrifugation was used to isolate PBMCs, with at least 6 million obtained per sample. Trizol reagent was used to extract total RNA from PBMCs, with at least 5.5 micrograms per sample. For every donor, an aliquot of PBMCs went through flow cytometry to measure the percentages of naive CD45RAhigh/CD27high T cells.

This specimen belongs to a study of blood T cells in healthy people across ages (dated by TCRdb to between 2015 and 2016). About the investigation overall: In model experiments, template switching captured roughly one uniquely barcoded TCR beta cDNA molecule for every two T cells. To track age-related changes in TCR beta repertoire diversity, the study relied on deep sequencing normalized with unique cDNA molecular identifiers. Four age groups were formed from the donors: young (average 16 years), middle-aged (approximately 41), aged (roughly 56) and long-lived (around 82). To avoid experimental bias, donors of different ages were randomly spread across the sequencing lanes. Using the same blood draw, the study looked at two additional independent replicas of 1 million unique cDNA reads for two donors, one aged 18 to 29 and the other aged 80 or older.

Here is what the overall study found, with its caveats: Because profiling used bulk unsorted PBMCs, naive and antigen-experienced compartments could not be compared conclusively. As age increased, observed TCR beta diversity per million T cells dropped in a roughly linear way, and a significant reduction was already evident by age 40. Total diversity estimates from one million sequenced T cells were considered lower bounds and underestimates. Compared with the aged group, more naive CD4+ T cells, fewer expanded clones and increased TCR diversity were shown by the long-lived group, suggesting age selection. The percentage of naive T cells measured by flow cytometry correlated strongly with observed TCR beta diversity. Donor CMV infection status was unknown, potentially confounding age-related changes in expanded clonotypes.

Libraries were built with 5' RACE. Sequencer: Illumina HiSeq 2500. A second PCR of roughly 7 to 11 cycles was performed with a sample-barcoded 5' primer and a J-beta primer mix. A unique molecular identifier was introduced onto each TCR beta cDNA molecule by a template-switch 5' adaptor carrying 12 random nucleotides. Each sample yielded at least 2.5 million CDR3-containing paired-end reads. The Mint cDNA synthesis kit, primed by a TRBC-specific oligonucleotide, was used to synthesize first-strand cDNA from all RNA. Following uracil-DNA glycosylase treatment, all cDNA underwent a first 18-cycle PCR with the universal primers M1SS and BC2_uni_R. The published analysis was carried out like this. Normalization of each sample was performed by random selection of 1 million high-quality reads, each carrying a distinct molecular identifier. Instead of being binned into consensus sequences, reads that shared molecular identifiers were thrown out. MiTCR, with a Q25 quality threshold and the strictest error-elimination algorithm, was used for CDR3 identification, clonotype clustering and error correction. A nonparametric unseen species model with Euler transformation was used to estimate lower-bound total TCR beta diversity. The public reads were quality trimmed at Q25 with fastp and then assembled into clones with MiXCR by TCRdb, keeping productive beta chains. Every CDR3 protein is listed once, alongside the most common genes and DNA of its rows. For this entry, the V and J calls and clone size follow TCRdb and not the study's own pipeline. In all, the sample holds roughly 800,000 distinct CDR3 sequences, and about 34% of those were seen once. Of the sample, 13% falls within the top ten clones.

The sample was blood. Here the chain combines TRBV28 and TRBJ1-2; TRBD1 matches 7 bases in the middle. The TCR originated in a man between 18 and 29 years old in good health. CDR3 protein: CASSLFVKGADGYTF. The nucleotide sequence reads as follows: TGTGCCAGCAGTTTATTCGTGAAGGGGGCAGATGGCTACACCTTC.